This TCR beta chain was identified in a study of blood T cell repertoires in COVID-19. Study-wide context: PBMCs, B-cell-depleted T cells, or T cells were the source of the cDNA or gDNA that made up the material.

Measured with immunoSEQ multiplex PCR; TCRdb has only the in-frame clones, and not every one. The sample contains tens of thousands of clones, roughly 88% of which appear only once. After removal of 8 bases from V and 0 bases from J, the junction contained 6 bases not matched to a gene. Germline assignment: CDR1 SGHTA and CDR2 FQGNSA. The CDR3 spans 15 residues. This TCR came from a woman between 65 and 79 years old with active COVID-19. Sequencing used peripheral blood. The rearrangement joins TRBV7-2 to TRBJ2-3; 9 bases fit TRBD1. CDR3 amino acids: CASSGTGSSTDTQYF. In nucleotides, the CDR3 is TGTGCCAGCTCCGGGACAGGGAGCAGCACAGATACGCAGTATTTT. Full variable domain (missing parts from reference TRBV7-2 and TRBJ2-3): GAGVSQSPSNKVTEKGKDVELRCDPISGHTALYWYRQSLGQGLEFLIYFQGNSAPDKSGLPSDRFSAERTGGSVSTLTIQRTQQEDSAVYLCASSGTGSSTDTQYFGPGTRLTVL.